These 6 T cell receptor beta chains share one sample of origin, sequenced in a study of tumor-infiltrating lymphocytes in localized non-small cell lung cancer. The data were produced by immunoSEQ multiplex PCR, yet TCRdb's version contains in-frame clones alone and is incomplete. The sample includes 9,000 to 15,000 clones, around 76% of them seen just once. The sequenced sample consisted of uninvolved lung tissue not adjacent to the tumor. Receptor source: a human donor with non-small cell lung cancer.

This clone is deemed medium-sized. This sequence joins TRBV19 and TRBJ1-5; D uncertain. Between the trimmed V and J ends, which lost 6 bases and 5 bases, there was a span of 11 bases. The CDR3 extends over 13 amino acids. Germline V gene sequence: CDR1 LNHDA, CDR2 SQIVND (reference sequence). The CDR3 sequence: CASSRGRDQPQHF. In nucleotides, the CDR3 is TGTGCCAGTAGCAGAGGGCGGGATCAGCCCCAGCATTTT.

This chain connects TRBV11-2 to TRBJ2-2; possibly TRBD1 or TRBD2 for D (5 bases each). Germline loops: CDR1 SGHAT, CDR2 FQNNGV. The V and J ends lost 1 base and 2 bases respectively, with 8 bases between them. The CDR3 runs to 15 residues. The CDR3 DNA reads TGTGCCAGCAGCTTAGCGGGACCAAACACCGGGGAGCTGTTTTTT. It specifies CASSLAGPNTGELFF.

The V and J genes are TRBV2 and TRBJ1-2; 9 bases map to TRBD1. V lost 8 bases to trimming and J lost 10 bases; unmatched junction nucleotides: 14. The germline gives CDR1 SNHLY, CDR2 FYNNEI. This CDR3 is built from 14 residues. CDR3 residues: CASGGPPDRGDYTF. In DNA, the CDR3 is TGTGCCAGCGGCGGCCCCCCGGACAGGGGAGACTACACCTTC.

The CDR3 region has the DNA TGTGCCTGGAGTGTCAGGCGGGAAAGCACAGATACGCAGTATTTT. Amino acid sequence: CAWSVRRESTDTQYF. This rearrangement joins TRBV30 to TRBJ2-3; the D gene is possibly TRBD2 (6 bases). The CDR3 is 15 residues long. Trimming removed 0 bases at V and 0 bases at J, with 10 bases between. In germline, CDR1 is GTSNPN, CDR2 SVGIG (reference sequence). Based on the CDR3 plus reference TRBV30 and TRBJ2-3, the full variable domain is SQTIHQWPATLVQPVGSPLSLECTVEGTSNPNLYWYRQAAGRGLQLLFYSVGIGQISSEVPQNLSASRPQDRQFILSSKKLLLSDSGFYLCAWSVRRESTDTQYFGPGTRLTVL.

V gene TRBV11-2 combines with J gene TRBJ2-1; 8 bases map to TRBD2. Germline values: CDR1 SGHAT, CDR2 FQNNGV. The V segment lost 5 bases and the J segment 3 bases; nucleotides outside the gene matches: 3. The CDR3 is 14 residues long. CDR3 amino acids: CASSGGLGYNEQFF. The CDR3 DNA is TGTGCCAGCAGCGGGGGACTAGGCTACAATGAGCAGTTCTTC.

Here the CDR3 DNA reads TGTGCCAGCCAGGACAGGGGCGGACGGGAGACCCAGTACTTC. It codes for CASQDRGGRETQYF. The chain carries TRBV5-4 and TRBJ2-5; 9 bases are shared with TRBD1. V was pared by 7 bases and J by 5 bases, with 9 bases of the junction left unmatched. Germline loops: CDR1 SGHNT, CDR2 YYREEE (reference sequence). This CDR3 has 14 amino acids. Variable domain in full (rest from reference TRBV5-4 and TRBJ2-5): ETGVTQSPTHLIKTRGQQVTLRCSSQSGHNTVSWYQQALGQGPQFIFQYYREEENGRGNFPPRFSGLQFPNYSSELNVNALELDDSALYLCASQDRGGRETQYFGPGTRLLVL.